What follows is one T cell receptor (beta chain) and its context. The data derive from a study of T cell responses to AZD1222 COVID-19 vaccine. The V and J ends lost 5 bases and 4 bases, in that order; junction bases with no gene match: 8. The CDR3 covers 15 residues. Germline CDR1 is KGHSH and CDR2 is LQKENI. This table comes from immunoSEQ multiplex PCR, and its TCRdb copy is limited to in-frame clones, with some not included. Counted here are 90,000 to 100,000 clones, about nine tenths occurring once; the ten biggest clones make up roughly 15%. The sequencing here drew on peripheral blood, taken 28 days after the second AZD1222 dose. The rearrangement uses TRBV18 and TRBJ2-3; 8 bases are a match to TRBD2. The sequence was collected from an adult who received the AZD1222 COVID-19 vaccine. This CDR3 reads CASSLAGGRPDTQYF. The CDR3 DNA reads as TGTGCCAGCTCATTGGCGGGAGGTCGGCCAGATACGCAGTATTTT.